The source of this TCR beta chain is a study of T-cell reconstitution after alpha-beta-depleted transplantation in children. This CDR3 has 15 amino acids. V dropped 0 bases and J dropped 5; count of bases not matched to a gene: 7. Germline V gene lookup returns CDR1 SGHRS and CDR2 YFSETQ. This clonotype was seen a handful of times. Molecular barcoding with unique molecular identifiers was used for the TCRbeta library. Using its own MiXCR run on the PCR reads, TCRdb lists one record per CDR3 protein. The sample shows almost 600,000 distinct CDR3 sequences, more than 20% of them seen only once. This TCR came from a boy younger than two with Wiskott-Aldrich syndrome, due to receive a stem cell transplant. The V gene is TRBV5-1, the J gene TRBJ1-1, with 7 bases fitting TRBD1. This specimen was PBMCs, taken before TCRalphabeta/CD19-depleted stem cell transplant. The CDR3 spells CASSLGGTVYTEAFF. CDR3 DNA sequence: TGCGCCAGCAGCTTGGGGGGGACAGTTTATACTGAAGCTTTCTTT.